Described below is a single T cell receptor (beta chain) sequence and its context. Sequencing was performed with immunoSEQ multiplex PCR; in TCRdb, only in-frame clones are kept and a portion is missing. Here the sample spans about 2,500,000 clones, approximately 94% being singletons. Each of the donors was a healthy adult who was HIV-negative and had not had a recent acute infection or vaccination. This sample is drawn from a study of shared clonotypes between healthy human individuals. CDR1 and CDR2 from the germline V gene are MNHNS and SASEGT. V lost 5 bases, J lost 6 bases, and 5 bases stayed unmatched. This CDR3 has 14 residues.

The rearrangement uses TRBV6-1 and TRBJ2-2; 8 bases align to TRBD1. This TCR derives from a man between 18 and 35 years old in good health. Sequencing was performed on naive CD4+ T cells sorted from blood. Subset here: CD45RA+ positively selected. CDR3 bases: TGTGCCAGCAGTTTAACAGGGGGACCCGGGGAGCTGTTTTTT. It specifies CASSLTGGPGELFF.